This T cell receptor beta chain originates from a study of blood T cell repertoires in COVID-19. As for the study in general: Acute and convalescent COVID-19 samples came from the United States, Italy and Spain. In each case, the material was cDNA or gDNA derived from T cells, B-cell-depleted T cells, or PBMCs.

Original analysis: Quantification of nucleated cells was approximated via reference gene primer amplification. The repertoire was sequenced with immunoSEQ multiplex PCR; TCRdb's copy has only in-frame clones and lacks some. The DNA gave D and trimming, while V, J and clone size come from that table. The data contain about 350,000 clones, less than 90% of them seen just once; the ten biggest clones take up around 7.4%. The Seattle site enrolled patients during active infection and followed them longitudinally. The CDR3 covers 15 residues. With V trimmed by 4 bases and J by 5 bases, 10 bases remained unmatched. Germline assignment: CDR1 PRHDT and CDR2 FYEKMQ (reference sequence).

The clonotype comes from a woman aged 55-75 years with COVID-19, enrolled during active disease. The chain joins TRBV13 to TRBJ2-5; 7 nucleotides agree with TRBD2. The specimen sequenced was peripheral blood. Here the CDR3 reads CASSSLAGGRETQYF. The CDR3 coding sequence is TGTGCCAGCAGCTCACTGGCCGGGGGGAGGGAGACCCAGTACTTC. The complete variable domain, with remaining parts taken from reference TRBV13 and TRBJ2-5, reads AAGVIQSPRHLIKEKRETATLKCYPIPRHDTVYWYQQGPGQDPQFLISFYEKMQSDKGSIPDRFSAQQFSDYHSELNMSSLELGDSALYFCASSSLAGGRETQYFGPGTRLLVL.